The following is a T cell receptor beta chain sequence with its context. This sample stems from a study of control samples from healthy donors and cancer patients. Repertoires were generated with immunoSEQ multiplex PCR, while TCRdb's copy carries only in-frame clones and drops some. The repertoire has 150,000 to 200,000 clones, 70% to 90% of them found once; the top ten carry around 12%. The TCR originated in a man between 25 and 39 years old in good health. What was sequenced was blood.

The CDR3: CASRPIFSNQPQHF. CDR3 nucleotide sequence: TGTGCCAGCAGACCTATTTTTAGCAATCAGCCCCAGCATTTT. V and J are TRBV5-8 and TRBJ1-5; D uncertain. This CDR3 is built from 14 residues. Between the trimmed V and J ends, which lost 5 bases and 0 bases, there was a span of 9 bases. CDR1 SGHTS and CDR2 YDEGEE come from the germline V gene.